A selection of T cell receptor beta chains follows, all from one sample in a study of T cell responses to AZD1222 COVID-19 vaccine. The assay was immunoSEQ multiplex PCR, and TCRdb's table has in-frame clones only and misses some. The sample holds some 130,000 clones, more than 85% seen once. The sequenced sample was peripheral blood, obtained on day 0 of AZD1222 vaccination. Receptors originate from an adult in good health. Each CDR3 is given with its conserved first and last residue.

j_gene: TRBJ2-3
v_gene: TRBV4-2
CDR3aa: CASSQEASGGTDTQYF

j_gene: TRBJ1-1
v_gene: TRBV11-2
CDR3aa: CASSPSGREAFF

j_gene: TRBJ2-1
v_gene: TRBV7-9
CDR3aa: CASSHAGLVGYNEQFF

j_gene: TRBJ1-6
v_gene: TRBV9
CDR3aa: CASSGDGGNSPLHF

j_gene: TRBJ1-5
v_gene: TRBV28
CDR3aa: CASLRGVLGPQHF

j_gene: TRBJ1-6
v_gene: TRBV18
CDR3aa: CASSPDRGDNSPLHF

j_gene: TRBJ2-1
v_gene: TRBV7-9
CDR3aa: CASSLAGSSYNEQFF

j_gene: TRBJ1-2
v_gene: TRBV28
CDR3aa: CASSPPGRINYGYTF

j_gene: TRBJ1-5
v_gene: TRBV28
CDR3aa: CASSTRGTGGWWQPQHF

j_gene: TRBJ1-1
v_gene: TRBV5-1
CDR3aa: CASSSTGTDTEAFF

j_gene: TRBJ2-7
v_gene: TRBV19
CDR3aa: CASSQGPRSYEQYF

j_gene: TRBJ1-6
v_gene: TRBV3-1/TRBV3-2
CDR3aa: CASSQGGSGGHSPLHF

j_gene: TRBJ1-5
v_gene: TRBV7-9
CDR3aa: CASSLGGHQPQHF

j_gene: TRBJ1-1
v_gene: TRBV30
CDR3aa: CAWSVTGGAVTEAFF

j_gene: TRBJ2-7
v_gene: TRBV11-3
CDR3aa: CASPQKGRGTRGEQYF

j_gene: TRBJ1-2
v_gene: TRBV6-5
CDR3aa: CASRLDQAGGYTF

j_gene: TRBJ1-1
v_gene: TRBV18
CDR3aa: CASSLNRPDTEAFF

j_gene: TRBJ1-1
v_gene: TRBV28
CDR3aa: CASSFIGGNTEAFF

j_gene: TRBJ2-2
v_gene: TRBV28
CDR3aa: CASSWGTLANTGELFF

j_gene: TRBJ1-3
v_gene: TRBV30
CDR3aa: CAWTSRRARVNGNTIYF

j_gene: TRBJ2-1
v_gene: TRBV2
CDR3aa: CASTRALIGNEQFF

j_gene: TRBJ1-2
v_gene: TRBV7-9
CDR3aa: CASSLASAWRYYGYTF

j_gene: TRBJ2-7
v_gene: TRBV27
CDR3aa: CASSPDRASSYEQYF

j_gene: TRBJ2-7
v_gene: TRBV10-1
CDR3aa: CTRSRAGDSPEQYF

j_gene: TRBJ2-2
v_gene: TRBV7-8
CDR3aa: CASSRPGLSRGTGELFF

j_gene: TRBJ2-1
v_gene: TRBV18
CDR3aa: CASSSQLLAGGYNEQFF

j_gene: TRBJ2-7
v_gene: TRBV20-1
CDR3aa: CSAPVGGEQYF

j_gene: TRBJ1-4
v_gene: TRBV3-1/TRBV3-2
CDR3aa: CASSQEWSGDEKLFF

j_gene: TRBJ1-2
v_gene: TRBV20-1
CDR3aa: CSASSGSGYTF

j_gene: TRBJ2-1
v_gene: TRBV28
CDR3aa: CASSPRQWYPSYNEQFF

j_gene: TRBJ1-2
v_gene: TRBV6-2/TRBV6-3
CDR3aa: CASSYSGGEGYGYTF

j_gene: TRBJ1-1
v_gene: TRBV29-1
CDR3aa: CSVGTASNTEAFF

j_gene: TRBJ1-2
v_gene: TRBV5-1
CDR3aa: CASSLESNYGYTF

j_gene: TRBJ2-7
v_gene: TRBV19
CDR3aa: CASSSTPGAYEQYF

j_gene: TRBJ1-3
v_gene: TRBV2
CDR3aa: CASSWGFGDTIYF

j_gene: TRBJ1-2
v_gene: TRBV9
CDR3aa: CASSVTDGNYGYTF

j_gene: TRBJ1-1
v_gene: TRBV19
CDR3aa: CASSGQVNTEAFF

j_gene: TRBJ2-1
v_gene: TRBV9
CDR3aa: CASTAGSGSTYNEQFF

j_gene: TRBJ2-7
v_gene: TRBV6-5
CDR3aa: CASSYLGGQSYEQYF

j_gene: TRBJ1-6
v_gene: TRBV27
CDR3aa: CASSLESPSPLHF

j_gene: TRBJ2-3
v_gene: TRBV28
CDR3aa: CASSSPSGGGTDTQYF

j_gene: TRBJ2-1
v_gene: TRBV2
CDR3aa: CASSETASSYNEQFF